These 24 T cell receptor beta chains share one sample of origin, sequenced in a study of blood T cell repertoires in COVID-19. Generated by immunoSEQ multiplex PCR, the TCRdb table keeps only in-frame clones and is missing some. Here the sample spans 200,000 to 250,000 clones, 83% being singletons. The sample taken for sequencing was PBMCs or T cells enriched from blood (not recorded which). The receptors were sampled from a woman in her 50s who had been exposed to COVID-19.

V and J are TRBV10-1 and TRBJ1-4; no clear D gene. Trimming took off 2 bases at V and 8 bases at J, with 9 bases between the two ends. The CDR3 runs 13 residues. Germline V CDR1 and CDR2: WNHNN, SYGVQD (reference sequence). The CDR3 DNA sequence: TGCGCCAGCAGTGAGACAGTAGGCGAAAAACTGTTTTTT. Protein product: CASSETVGEKLFF.

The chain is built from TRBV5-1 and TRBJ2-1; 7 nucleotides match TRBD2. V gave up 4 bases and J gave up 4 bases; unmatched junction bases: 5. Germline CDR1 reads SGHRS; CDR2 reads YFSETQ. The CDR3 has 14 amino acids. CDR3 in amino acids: CASSIASGYNEQFF. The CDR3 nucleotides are TGCGCCAGCAGCATCGCTAGCGGATACAATGAGCAGTTCTTC. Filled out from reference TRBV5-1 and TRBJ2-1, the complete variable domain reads KAGVTQTPRYLIKTRGQQVTLSCSPISGHRSVSWYQQTPGQGLQFLFEYFSETQRNKGNFPGRFSGRQFSNSRSEMNVSTLELGDSALYLCASSIASGYNEQFFGPGTRLTVL.

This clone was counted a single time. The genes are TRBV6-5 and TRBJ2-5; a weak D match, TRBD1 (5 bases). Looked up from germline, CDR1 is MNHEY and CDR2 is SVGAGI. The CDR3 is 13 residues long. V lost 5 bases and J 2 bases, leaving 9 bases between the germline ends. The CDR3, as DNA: TGTGCCAGCAGTCGGACAATACAAGAGACCCAGTACTTC. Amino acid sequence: CASSRTIQETQYF.

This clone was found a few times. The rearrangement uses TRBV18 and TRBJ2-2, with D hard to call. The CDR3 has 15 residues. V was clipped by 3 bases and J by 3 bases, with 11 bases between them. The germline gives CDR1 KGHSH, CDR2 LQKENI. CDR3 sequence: CASSPESPDTGELFF. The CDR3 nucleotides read TGTGCCAGCTCACCTGAAAGCCCCGACACCGGGGAGCTGTTTTTT.

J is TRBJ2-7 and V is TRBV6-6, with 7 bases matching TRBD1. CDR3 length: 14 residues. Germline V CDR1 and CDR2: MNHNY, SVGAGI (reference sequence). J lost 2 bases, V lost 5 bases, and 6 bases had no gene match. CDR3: CASSPLGTAYEQYF. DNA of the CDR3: TGTGCCAGCAGTCCTCTCGGGACAGCCTACGAGCAGTACTTC.

The CDR3 nucleotides are TGCGCCAGCAGCTTGACCCTGACGGGGACAGGGGCTTACAATGAGCAGTTCTTC. Residues: CASSLTLTGTGAYNEQFF. J is TRBJ2-1 and V is TRBV5-1, with 10 bases fitting TRBD1. The germline V gene has CDR1 SGHRS and CDR2 YFSETQ. V was pared by 1 base and J by 4 bases, with 11 bases of the junction left unmatched. The CDR3 contains 18 residues.

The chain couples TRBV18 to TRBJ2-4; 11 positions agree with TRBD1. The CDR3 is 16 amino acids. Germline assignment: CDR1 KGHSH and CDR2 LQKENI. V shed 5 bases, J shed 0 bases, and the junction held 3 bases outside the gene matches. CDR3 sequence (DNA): TGTGCCAGCTCAGCGGGACAGGGGGGAGCCAAAAACATTCAGTACTTC. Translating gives CASSAGQGGAKNIQYF.

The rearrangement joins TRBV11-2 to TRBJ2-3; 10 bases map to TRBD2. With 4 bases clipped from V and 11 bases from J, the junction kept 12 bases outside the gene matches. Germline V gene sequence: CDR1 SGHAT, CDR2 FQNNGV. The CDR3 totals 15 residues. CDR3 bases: TGTGCCAGCAGCTCGCCTAGCGGGGGAAGGTTAGGGCAGTATTTT. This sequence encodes CASSSPSGGRLGQYF.

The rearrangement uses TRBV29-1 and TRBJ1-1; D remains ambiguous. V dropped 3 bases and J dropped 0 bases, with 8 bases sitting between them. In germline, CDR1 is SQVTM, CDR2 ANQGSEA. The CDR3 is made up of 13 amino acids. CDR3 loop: CSVDGRMNTEAFF. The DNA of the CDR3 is TGCAGCGTTGATGGGAGGATGAACACTGAAGCTTTCTTT.

CDR3 bases: TGTGCCAGCAGCGCCCGAGCGGGCTCTGGAAACACCATATATTTT. This codes for CASSARAGSGNTIYF. The rearrangement joins TRBV9 to TRBJ1-3; D unresolved. The CDR3 has 15 residues. V was shortened by 3 bases and J by 0 bases, with 10 bases between the two germline ends. Germline loops: CDR1 SGDLS, CDR2 YYNGEE.

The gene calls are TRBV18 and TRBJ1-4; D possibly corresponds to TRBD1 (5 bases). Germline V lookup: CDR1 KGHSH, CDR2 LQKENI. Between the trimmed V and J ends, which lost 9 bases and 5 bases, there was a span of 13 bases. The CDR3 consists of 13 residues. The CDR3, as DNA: TGTGCCAGTGCGGGGGTCCTGAATGAAAAACTGTTTTTT. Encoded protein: CASAGVLNEKLFF.

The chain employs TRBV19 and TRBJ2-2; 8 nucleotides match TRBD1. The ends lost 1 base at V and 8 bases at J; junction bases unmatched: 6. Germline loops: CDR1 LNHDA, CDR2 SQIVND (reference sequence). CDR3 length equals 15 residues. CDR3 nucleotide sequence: TGTGCCAGTAGTATAGGACAGGGGATAGGGGGGGAGCTGTTTTTT. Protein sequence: CASSIGQGIGGELFF. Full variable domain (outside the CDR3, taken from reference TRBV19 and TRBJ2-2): DGGITQSPKYLFRKEGQNVTLSCEQNLNHDAMYWYRQDPGQGLRLIYYSQIVNDFQKGDIAEGYSVSREKKESFPLTVTSAQKNPTAFYLCASSIGQGIGGELFFGEGSRLTVL.

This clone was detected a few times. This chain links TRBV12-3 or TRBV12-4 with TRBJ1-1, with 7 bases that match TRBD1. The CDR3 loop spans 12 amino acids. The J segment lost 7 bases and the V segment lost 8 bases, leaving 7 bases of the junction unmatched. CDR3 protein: CASLYRGLEAFF. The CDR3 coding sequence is TGTGCCAGCTTGTACAGGGGTCTTGAAGCTTTCTTT.

CDR3 nucleotide sequence: TGTGCCAGTAGTACGGGAACAACTAATGAAAAACTGTTTTTT. This codes for CASSTGTTNEKLFF. V and J are TRBV19 and TRBJ1-4; D unresolved. CDR1 is LNHDA, CDR2 SQIVND, per germline (reference sequence). This CDR3 has 14 residues. V was shortened by 4 bases and J by 0 bases, with 6 bases between the two germline ends.

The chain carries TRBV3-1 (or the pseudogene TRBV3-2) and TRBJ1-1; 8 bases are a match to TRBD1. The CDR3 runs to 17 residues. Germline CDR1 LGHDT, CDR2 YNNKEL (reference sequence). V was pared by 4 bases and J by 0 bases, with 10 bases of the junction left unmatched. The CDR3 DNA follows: TGTGCCAGCAGCCCAGACAGGGGTCACCGTATGAACACTGAAGCTTTCTTT. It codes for CASSPDRGHRMNTEAFF.

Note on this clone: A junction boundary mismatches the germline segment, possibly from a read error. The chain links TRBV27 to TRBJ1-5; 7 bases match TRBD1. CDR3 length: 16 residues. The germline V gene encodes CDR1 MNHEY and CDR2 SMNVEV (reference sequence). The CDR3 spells CASSLSGQSSNQPQHF. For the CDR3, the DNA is TGTGCCAGCAGCTTATCGGGACAGTCGAGTAATCAGCCCCAGCATTTT.

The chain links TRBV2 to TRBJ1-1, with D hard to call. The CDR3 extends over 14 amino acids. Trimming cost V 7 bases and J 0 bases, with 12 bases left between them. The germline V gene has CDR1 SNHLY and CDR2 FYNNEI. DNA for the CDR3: TGTGCCAGCACTTTCCGTACTCTGAACACTGAAGCTTTCTTT. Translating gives CASTFRTLNTEAFF.

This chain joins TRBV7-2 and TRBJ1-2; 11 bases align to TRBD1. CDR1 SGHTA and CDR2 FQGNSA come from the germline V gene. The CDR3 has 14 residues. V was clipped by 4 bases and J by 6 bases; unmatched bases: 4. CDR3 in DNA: TGTGCCAGCAGCTCATGGACAGGGGGCGATGGCTACACCTTC. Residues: CASSSWTGGDGYTF.

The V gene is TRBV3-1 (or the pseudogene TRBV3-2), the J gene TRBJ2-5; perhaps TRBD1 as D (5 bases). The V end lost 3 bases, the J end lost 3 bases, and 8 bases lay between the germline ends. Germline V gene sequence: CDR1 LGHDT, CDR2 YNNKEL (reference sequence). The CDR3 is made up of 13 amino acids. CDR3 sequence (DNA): TGTGCCAGCAGCCAGGGGCGGAAAGAGACCCAGTACTTC. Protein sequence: CASSQGRKETQYF.

CDR3 protein: CASSSQGAITGELFF. CDR3 sequence (DNA): TGTGCCAGCAGCTCGCAGGGGGCCATCACCGGGGAGCTGTTTTTT. The chain employs TRBV5-5 and TRBJ2-2, with TRBD1 identical over 8 bases. This CDR3 contains 15 residues. V trimming: 3 bases; J trimming: 4 bases; junction bases outside the gene matches: 5. Germline V gene data show CDR1 as SGHKS and CDR2 as YYEKEE (reference sequence).

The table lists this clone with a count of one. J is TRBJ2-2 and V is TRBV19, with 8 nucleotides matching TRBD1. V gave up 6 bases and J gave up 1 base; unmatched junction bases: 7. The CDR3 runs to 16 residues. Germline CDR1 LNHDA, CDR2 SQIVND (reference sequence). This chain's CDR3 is CASRPTGTGNTGELFF. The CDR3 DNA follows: TGTGCCAGTAGACCGACCGGGACAGGGAACACCGGGGAGCTGTTTTTT.

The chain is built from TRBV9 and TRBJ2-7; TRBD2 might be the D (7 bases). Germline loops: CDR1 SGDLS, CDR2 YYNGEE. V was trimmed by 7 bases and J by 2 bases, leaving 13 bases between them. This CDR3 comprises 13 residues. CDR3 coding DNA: TGTGCCAGCGGCCGAGGGGGGGCCTACGAGCAGTACTTC. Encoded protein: CASGRGGAYEQYF.

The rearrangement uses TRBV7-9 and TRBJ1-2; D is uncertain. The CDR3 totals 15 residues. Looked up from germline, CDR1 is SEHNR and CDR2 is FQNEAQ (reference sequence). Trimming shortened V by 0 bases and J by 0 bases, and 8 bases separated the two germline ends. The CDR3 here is CASSLAEVTNYGYTF. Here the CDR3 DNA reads TGTGCCAGCAGCTTAGCAGAGGTTACTAACTATGGCTACACCTTC.

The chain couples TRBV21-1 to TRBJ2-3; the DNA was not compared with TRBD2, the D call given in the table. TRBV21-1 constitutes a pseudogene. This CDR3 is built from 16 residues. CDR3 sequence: CASSKEGGEITDTQYF. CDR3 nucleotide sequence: TGTGCCAGCAGCAAAGAGGGCGGGGAGATCACAGATACGCAGTATTTT.